What follows are 4 T cell receptor beta chains derived from one specimen sequenced in a study of blood T cell repertoires in COVID-19. Generated by immunoSEQ multiplex PCR, the TCRdb table keeps only in-frame clones and is missing some. The sample records about 220,000 clones, around 91% being singletons. The sequencing sample was made of PBMCs or T cells enriched from blood (not recorded which). The receptors here all came from a woman younger than 35 in a cohort exposed to, infected with or recovered from COVID-19 (not recorded which).

This chain uses TRBV3-1 (or the pseudogene TRBV3-2) with TRBJ2-5, with D unresolved. Per germline, CDR1 LGHDT and CDR2 YNNKEL (reference sequence). The CDR3 is 16 residues long. The V and J ends lost 4 bases and 1 base respectively, with 16 bases between them. The CDR3: CASSRVPESLQETQYF. CDR3 in DNA: TGTGCCAGCAGCCGGGTCCCGGAGAGCCTCCAAGAGACCCAGTACTTC.

This chain links TRBV13 with TRBJ1-4; TRBD1 matches at 7 bases. Germline V gives CDR1 PRHDT, CDR2 FYEKMQ (reference sequence). The ends lost 4 bases at V and 7 bases at J; junction bases unmatched: 12. CDR3 length: 16 amino acids. The CDR3 region is CASSSTHDRAGEKLFF. The CDR3 nucleotides are TGTGCCAGCAGCTCGACCCACGACAGGGCGGGTGAAAAACTGTTTTTT.

V and J are TRBV7-3 and TRBJ2-3; 9 bases fit TRBD2. The CDR3 contains 17 residues. Trimming at V came to 5 bases and at J to 1 base, leaving 10 bases not matched to a gene. Germline V gene lookup returns CDR1 SGHTA and CDR2 FQGTGA. CDR3 loop: CASSPQEVAGGTDTQYF. CDR3 in DNA: TGTGCCAGCAGCCCTCAGGAGGTAGCGGGAGGCACAGATACGCAGTATTTT.

The V call is TRBV7-2, the J call TRBJ1-6, with D unresolved. CDR3 size: 15 residues. Germline CDR1 reads SGHTA; CDR2 reads FQGNSA. V dropped 7 bases and J dropped 7 bases, with 17 bases sitting between them. For the CDR3, the DNA is TGTGCCAGCACCAATAGAGCTGGTCAAAATTCACCCCTCCACTTT. Its protein is CASTNRAGQNSPLHF.